Sequencing of this T cell receptor beta chain was carried out in a study of blood T cell repertoires in COVID-19. Across the study: From T cells, B-cell-depleted T cells, or PBMCs came the material, which was cDNA or gDNA.

This CDR3 has 15 residues. The germline V gene encodes CDR1 SGHRS and CDR2 YFSETQ. The V and J ends lost 4 bases and 3 bases, in that order; junction bases with no gene match: 4. This clone was detected a few times. Sequenced by immunoSEQ multiplex PCR; TCRdb stores in-frame clones only, minus some. The profile shows around 300,000 clones, 86% of them singletons. Specimen: peripheral blood. The rearrangement uses TRBV5-1 and TRBJ2-2, with 9 bases lining up with TRBD1. This receptor was obtained from a woman in her 30s with active or convalescent COVID-19. The CDR3 DNA sequence: TGCGCCAGCAGCCAAGGGACAGGGCACACCGGGGAGCTGTTTTTT. Encoded protein: CASSQGTGHTGELFF.